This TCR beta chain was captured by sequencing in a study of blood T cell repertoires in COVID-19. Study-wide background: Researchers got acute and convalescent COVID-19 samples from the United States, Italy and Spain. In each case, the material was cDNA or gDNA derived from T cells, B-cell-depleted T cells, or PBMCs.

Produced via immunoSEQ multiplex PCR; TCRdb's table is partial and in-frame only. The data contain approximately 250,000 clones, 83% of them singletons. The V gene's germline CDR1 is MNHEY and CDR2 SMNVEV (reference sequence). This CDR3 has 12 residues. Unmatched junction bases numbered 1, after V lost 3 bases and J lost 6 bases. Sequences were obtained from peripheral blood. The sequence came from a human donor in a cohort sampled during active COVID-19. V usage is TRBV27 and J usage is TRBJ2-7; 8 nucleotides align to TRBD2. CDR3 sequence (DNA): TGTGCCAGCAGTTTCGGGGGGGGCGAGCAGTACTTC. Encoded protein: CASSFGGGEQYF.